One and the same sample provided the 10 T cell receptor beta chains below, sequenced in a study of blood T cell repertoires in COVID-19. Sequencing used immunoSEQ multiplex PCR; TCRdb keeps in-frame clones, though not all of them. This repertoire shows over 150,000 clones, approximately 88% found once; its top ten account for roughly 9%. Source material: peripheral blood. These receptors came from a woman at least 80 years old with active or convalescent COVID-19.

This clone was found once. CDR3: CASSDPGQGTYGYTF. The CDR3 DNA sequence: TGTGCCAGCAGCGATCCGGGACAGGGAACCTATGGCTACACCTTC. This chain connects TRBV7-2 to TRBJ1-2; TRBD1 matches at 9 bases. The CDR3 extends over 15 amino acids. The trim removed 5 bases at V and 4 bases at J, leaving 8 bases unmatched. The V gene's germline CDR1 is SGHTA and CDR2 FQGNSA.

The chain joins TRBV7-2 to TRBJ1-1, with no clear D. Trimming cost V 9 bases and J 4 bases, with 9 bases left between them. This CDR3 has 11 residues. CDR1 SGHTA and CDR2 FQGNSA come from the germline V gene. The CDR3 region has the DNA TGTGCCAGTACTGGAGGCACTGAAGCTTTCTTT. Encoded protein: CASTGGTEAFF.

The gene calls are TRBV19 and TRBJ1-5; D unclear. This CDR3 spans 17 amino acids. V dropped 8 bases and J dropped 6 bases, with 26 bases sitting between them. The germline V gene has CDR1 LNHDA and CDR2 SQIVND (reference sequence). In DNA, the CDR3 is TGTGCCAGTGGGGATTCCGCGGGTCTAATAGTCAGTCAGCCCCAGCATTTT. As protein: CASGDSAGLIVSQPQHF.

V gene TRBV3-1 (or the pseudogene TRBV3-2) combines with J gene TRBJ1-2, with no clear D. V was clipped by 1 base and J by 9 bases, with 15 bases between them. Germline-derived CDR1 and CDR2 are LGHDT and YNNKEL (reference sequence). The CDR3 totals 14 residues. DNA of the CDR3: TGTGCCAGCAGCCAAGGAGGGCAGTTGTATCGCTACACCTTC. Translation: CASSQGGQLYRYTF.

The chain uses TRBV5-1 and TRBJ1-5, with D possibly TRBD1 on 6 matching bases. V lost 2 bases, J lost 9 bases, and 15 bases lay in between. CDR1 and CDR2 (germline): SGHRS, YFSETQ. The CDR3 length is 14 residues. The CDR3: CASSLQGGDGPQHF. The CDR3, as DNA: TGCGCCAGCAGCTTACAGGGAGGGGACGGGCCCCAGCATTTT.

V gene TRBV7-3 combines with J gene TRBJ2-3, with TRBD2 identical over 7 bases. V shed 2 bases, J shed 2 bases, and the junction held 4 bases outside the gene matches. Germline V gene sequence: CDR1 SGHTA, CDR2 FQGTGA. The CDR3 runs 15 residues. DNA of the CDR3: TGTGCCAGCAGCTTAGACGGGGGGACCACAGATACGCAGTATTTT. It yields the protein CASSLDGGTTDTQYF.

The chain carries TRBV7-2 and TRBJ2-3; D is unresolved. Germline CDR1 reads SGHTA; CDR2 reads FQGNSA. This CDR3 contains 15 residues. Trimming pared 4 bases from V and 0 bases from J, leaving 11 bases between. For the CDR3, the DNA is TGTGCCAGCAGCTATTACACCTCTAGCACAGATACGCAGTATTTT. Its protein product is CASSYYTSSTDTQYF. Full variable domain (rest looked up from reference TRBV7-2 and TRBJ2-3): GAGVSQSPSNKVTEKGKDVELRCDPISGHTALYWYRQSLGQGLEFLIYFQGNSAPDKSGLPSDRFSAERTGGSVSTLTIQRTQQEDSAVYLCASSYYTSSTDTQYFGPGTRLTVL.

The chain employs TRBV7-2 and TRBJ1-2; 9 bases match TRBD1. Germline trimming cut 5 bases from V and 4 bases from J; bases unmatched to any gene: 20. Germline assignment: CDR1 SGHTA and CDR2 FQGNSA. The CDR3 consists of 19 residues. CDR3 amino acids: CASSGQGQGNPSIFYGYTF. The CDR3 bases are TGTGCCAGCAGCGGACAGGGACAGGGAAACCCCTCGATCTTCTATGGCTACACCTTC.

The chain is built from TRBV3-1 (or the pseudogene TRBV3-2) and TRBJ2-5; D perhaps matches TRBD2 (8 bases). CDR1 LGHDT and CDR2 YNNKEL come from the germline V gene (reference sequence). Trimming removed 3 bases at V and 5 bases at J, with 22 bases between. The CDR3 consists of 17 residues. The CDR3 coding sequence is TGTGCCAGCAGCCAGCGACAGGGCCCCTCGGGGGGGGAGACCCAGTACTTC. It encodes CASSQRQGPSGGETQYF.

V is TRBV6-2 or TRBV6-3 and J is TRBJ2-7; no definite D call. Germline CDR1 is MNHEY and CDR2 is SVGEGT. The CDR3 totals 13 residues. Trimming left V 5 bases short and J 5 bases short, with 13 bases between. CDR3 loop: CASSPRDVDEQYF. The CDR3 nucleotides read TGTGCCAGCAGTCCGCGCGATGTGGACGAGCAGTACTTC.